This entry lists 26 T cell receptor beta chains sequenced from one sample in a study of blood T cells in healthy people across ages. Together with a sample-barcoded 5' primer, a J-beta primer mix was included in a second PCR lasting roughly 6 to 12 cycles. TCRdb ran MiXCR on the 5' RACE reads and lists one entry per CDR3 protein. The table includes about a million distinct CDR3 sequences, roughly 51% detected once. Input material: blood. These TCRs come from a woman in her fifties or sixties in good health.

The table lists this clonotype with a few counts. CDR3 sequence reads: CATSRDHTGQGFSGANVLTF. In DNA, the CDR3 is TGTGCCACCAGCAGAGATCATACGGGACAAGGCTTTTCTGGGGCCAACGTCCTGACTTTC. The chain combines TRBV15 with TRBJ2-6, with a tentative D call TRBD1 (6 bases). The CDR3 sequence is 20 residues long. V was clipped by 0 bases and J by 1 base, with 19 bases between them. Germline V gene lookup returns CDR1 LNHNV and CDR2 YYDKDF (reference sequence).

The V call is TRBV20-1, the J call TRBJ2-3; 14 bases agree with TRBD2. J was trimmed by 6 bases and V by 5 bases; bases with no gene match: 10. The germline V gene encodes CDR1 DFQATT and CDR2 SNEGSKA (reference sequence). There are 16 residues in the CDR3. As DNA, the CDR3 is TGCAGTGCTCCCCACCGACTAGCGGGAGGGAGGGATACGCAGTATTTT. Its protein product is CSAPHRLAGGRDTQYF.

The chain couples TRBV19 to TRBJ2-6, with 7 positions matching TRBD2. Germline lookup yields CDR1 LNHDA and CDR2 SQIVND (reference sequence). The V segment lost 4 bases and the J segment 4 bases; nucleotides outside the gene matches: 4. The CDR3 is 15 amino acids. CDR3 coding DNA: TGTGCCAGTAGTAGCGGGAGTGGAGGGGCCAACGTCCTGACTTTC. Translating gives CASSSGSGGANVLTF. Full variable domain (remainder filled in from reference TRBV19 and TRBJ2-6): DGGITQSPKYLFRKEGQNVTLSCEQNLNHDAMYWYRQDPGQGLRLIYYSQIVNDFQKGDIAEGYSVSREKKESFPLTVTSAQKNPTAFYLCASSSGSGGANVLTFGAGSRLTVL.

The chain employs TRBV2 and TRBJ1-5; D unclear. The V end lost 7 bases, the J end lost 5 bases, and 12 bases lay between the germline ends. Germline V CDR1 and CDR2: SNHLY, FYNNEI. The CDR3 is made up of 13 amino acids. The CDR3: CASTAGGDQPQHF. The CDR3 bases are TGTGCCAGCACTGCCGGTGGTGATCAGCCCCAGCATTTT.

The genes are TRBV20-1 and TRBJ2-3, with 9 bases matching TRBD2. The CDR3 is 16 residues long. The germline CDR1 and CDR2 sequences are DFQATT and SNEGSKA (reference sequence). After removal of 1 base from V and 6 bases from J, the junction contained 11 bases not matched to a gene. CDR3 loop: CSARGLREGRLDTQYF. As DNA, the CDR3 is TGCAGTGCTAGAGGTTTGCGGGAGGGCCGTTTGGATACGCAGTATTTT.

This clonotype was seen repeatedly, ten times or more. V and J are TRBV7-9 and TRBJ2-1; 7 bases align to TRBD1. The CDR3 totals 18 residues. The V and J ends lost 3 bases and 3 bases, in that order; junction bases with no gene match: 14. Germline V lookup: CDR1 SEHNR, CDR2 FQNEAQ (reference sequence). The CDR3: CASSLPLAGTDDYNEQFF. In DNA form, the CDR3 reads TGTGCCAGCAGCTTGCCGCTTGCCGGGACAGACGACTACAATGAGCAGTTCTTC.

This clonotype occurred a few times. The chain joins TRBV10-3 to TRBJ2-7, with 7 bases identical to TRBD2. V gave up 6 bases and J gave up 2 bases; unmatched junction bases: 7. Per germline, CDR1 ENHRY and CDR2 SYGVKD. This CDR3 contains 14 residues. The DNA for the CDR3 is TGTGCCATCAGCCGGACTAGAGGCACCTACGAGCAGTACTTC. Translating gives CAISRTRGTYEQYF.

The chain couples TRBV29-1 to TRBJ2-7, with D perhaps matching TRBD1 (5 bases). The CDR3 has 14 amino acids. CDR1 SQVTM and CDR2 ANQGSEA come from the germline V gene. V lost 0 bases, J lost 2 bases, and 11 bases lay in between. In nucleotides, the CDR3 is TGCAGCGTTGAAGATCGGCAGGGCACCTACGAGCAGTACTTC. Translated: CSVEDRQGTYEQYF.

The chain links TRBV12-3 or TRBV12-4 to TRBJ2-3; D is uncertain. V was clipped by 2 bases and J by 1 base, with 10 bases between them. The CDR3 is made up of 15 amino acids. The CDR3 DNA reads as TGTGCCAGCAGTTTAATCAATCCGCGCACAGATACGCAGTATTTT. Protein product: CASSLINPRTDTQYF.

This clonotype was seen ten or more times. This chain uses TRBV29-1 with TRBJ1-2; unclear D gene. This CDR3 has 12 amino acids. With 7 bases removed from V and 4 bases from J, the gap between germline ends came to 13 bases. CDR1 is SQVTM and CDR2 is ANQGSEA in the germline V gene. The CDR3 nucleotides are TGCAGCGCTAGTGGACGGTTCTATGGCTACACCTTC. This sequence encodes CSASGRFYGYTF.

With regard to this clonotype: The conserved phenylalanine or tryptophan is not found at the CDR3 terminus, so this likely reflects a read error. The chain combines TRBV5-1 with TRBJ2-3; D call uncertain. Trimming removed 4 bases from V and 2 bases from J, with 20 bases in between. CDR1 and CDR2 from the germline V gene are SGHRS and YFSETQ. This CDR3 has 17 residues. CDR3 nucleotides: TGCGCCAGCAGCGGATCGGGCAGGCCCCTATACACAGATACGCAGTATGTT. Its protein product is CASSGSGRPLYTDTQYV.

The genes are TRBV28 and TRBJ1-3; weak D call: TRBD1 (5 bases). Germline V gene lookup returns CDR1 MDHEN and CDR2 SYDVKM. V was shortened by 3 bases and J by 5 bases, with 11 bases between the two germline ends. This CDR3 comprises 14 residues. The CDR3 DNA follows: TGTGCCAGCAGTTTGGGGGATTACAGAAACACCATATATTTT. Translation: CASSLGDYRNTIYF. Complete variable domain (other parts from reference TRBV28 and TRBJ1-3): DVKVTQSSRYLVKRTGEKVFLECVQDMDHENMFWYRQDPGLGLRLIYFSYDVKMKEKGDIPEGYSVSREKKERFSLILESASTNQTSMYLCASSLGDYRNTIYFGEGSWLTVV.

This sequence joins TRBV5-5 and TRBJ1-4, with D unresolved. Germline-derived CDR1 and CDR2 are SGHKS and YYEKEE (reference sequence). V was cut by 7 bases and J by 4 bases, with 17 bases left in between. The CDR3 sequence is 15 residues long. CDR3 residues: CASGFGPSLNEKLFF. The DNA for the CDR3 is TGTGCCAGCGGTTTCGGCCCCAGTCTTAATGAAAAACTGTTTTTT.

In this sample, this clonotype turned up many times. The CDR3 reads CASSQEVGKLTYEQYF. As DNA, the CDR3 is TGTGCCAGCAGCCAAGAAGTTGGCAAGCTAACCTACGAGCAGTACTTC. J is TRBJ2-7 and V is TRBV14; no clear D gene. In germline, CDR1 is SGHDN, CDR2 FVKESK. V lost 0 bases and J 2 bases, leaving 14 bases between the germline ends. This CDR3 is built from 16 residues.

The rearrangement uses TRBV20-1 and TRBJ2-1, with TRBD1 matching 8 bases. The J call may not be correct, given that the DNA end is closer to TRBJ2-7. The CDR3 covers 16 residues. In germline, CDR1 is DFQATT, CDR2 SNEGSKA (reference sequence). The CDR3 DNA reads TGCAGTGCTAGAGAACCGACAGGGGAGAACTACAATGAGCAGTACTTC. Amino acids: CSAREPTGENYNEQYF.

The chain links TRBV20-1 to TRBJ2-7; 8 bases line up with TRBD1. This CDR3 region has 15 residues. With 3 bases clipped from V and 5 bases from J, the junction kept 12 bases outside the gene matches. Germline V gene data show CDR1 as DFQATT and CDR2 as SNEGSKA (reference sequence). This chain's CDR3 is CSASYRPGQGHEQYF. The DNA for the CDR3 is TGCAGTGCTAGCTATCGCCCCGGACAGGGCCACGAGCAGTACTTC.

The chain has TRBV20-1 and TRBJ1-1, with D unresolved. Germline assignment: CDR1 DFQATT and CDR2 SNEGSKA (reference sequence). The V and J ends lost 3 bases and 3 bases respectively, with 11 bases between them. The CDR3 length is 13 residues. The CDR3 bases are TGCAGTGCTAGTCGGGGAGTGTACACTGAAGCTTTCTTT. This encodes CSASRGVYTEAFF.

This clonotype was found a few times. J is TRBJ2-7 and V is TRBV11-1; D might be TRBD1 or TRBD2, each matching 5 bases. V lost 4 bases, J lost 2 bases, and 15 bases lay in between. The CDR3 sequence is 15 residues long. Germline loops: CDR1 SGHAT, CDR2 FQDESV (reference sequence). CDR3 region: CASSSRRDGAYEQYF. CDR3 nucleotide sequence: TGTGCCAGCAGCTCTCGTCGGGACGGGGCCTACGAGCAGTACTTC. The complete variable domain, with remaining parts taken from reference TRBV11-1 and TRBJ2-7, reads EAEVAQSPRYKITEKSQAVAFWCDPISGHATLYWYRQILGQGPELLVQFQDESVVDDSQLPKDRFSAERLKGVDSTLKIQPAELGDSAMYLCASSSRRDGAYEQYFGPGTRLTVT.

This rearrangement joins TRBV7-9 to TRBJ1-2, with D maybe TRBD1 (5 bases). This CDR3 spans 15 amino acids. Per the germline V gene, CDR1 is SEHNR and CDR2 is FQNEAQ (reference sequence). Trimming took 1 base from V and 7 from J, leaving 16 bases between them. In DNA, the CDR3 is TGTGCCAGCAGCTTAGTACCAGACAGTTTAACTGGCTACACCTTC. Its protein product is CASSLVPDSLTGYTF. The variable domain in full, with the rest retrieved from reference TRBV7-9 and TRBJ1-2, is DTGVSQNPRHKITKRGQNVTFRCDPISEHNRLYWYRQTLGQGPEFLTYFQNEAQLEKSRLLSDRFSAERPKGSFSTLEIQRTEQGDSAMYLCASSLVPDSLTGYTFGSGTRLTVV.

The chain links TRBV27 to TRBJ2-1; no clear D gene. The V end lost 1 base, the J end lost 4 bases, and 11 bases lay between the germline ends. The CDR3 totals 15 residues. Germline CDR1 MNHEY, CDR2 SMNVEV (reference sequence). The CDR3 DNA sequence: TGTGCCAGCAGTTTATTAATAGGTAAATACAATGAGCAGTTCTTC. This sequence encodes CASSLLIGKYNEQFF.

The V gene is TRBV27, the J gene TRBJ2-7, with TRBD2 identical over 7 bases. The germline V gene has CDR1 MNHEY and CDR2 SMNVEV (reference sequence). This CDR3 comprises 14 residues. The ends lost 3 bases at V and 6 bases at J; junction bases unmatched: 8. For the CDR3, the DNA is TGTGCCAGCAGTTTTTCGGGGAGGGGTAGCGAGCAGTACTTC. It specifies CASSFSGRGSEQYF.

The rearrangement joins TRBV13 to TRBJ2-1; 8 bases align to TRBD2. This CDR3 is 15 amino acids long. V was clipped by 2 bases and J by 5 bases; unmatched bases: 5. The germline V gene encodes CDR1 PRHDT and CDR2 FYEKMQ (reference sequence). CDR3 sequence reads: CASSLTGGVHNEQFF. CDR3 coding DNA: TGTGCCAGCAGCTTAACGGGAGGGGTCCACAATGAGCAGTTCTTC.

The genes are TRBV3-1 and TRBJ2-6, with D unresolved. Germline CDR1 and CDR2: LGHDT and YNNKEL (reference sequence). V shed 4 bases and J shed 2 bases, with 12 bases lying between them. This CDR3 has 16 amino acids. The CDR3 loop is CASSPGLGPGANVLTF. CDR3 coding DNA: TGTGCCAGCAGCCCCGGCCTGGGCCCTGGGGCCAACGTCCTGACTTTC.

This clonotype showed up just once. V and J are TRBV6-5 and TRBJ2-1; 8 nucleotides agree with TRBD2. Germline CDR1 MNHEY, CDR2 SVGAGI. Trimming at V came to 5 bases and at J to 10 bases, leaving 7 bases not matched to a gene. This CDR3 contains 13 residues. CDR3 nucleotides: TGTGCCAGCAGTGGGACTAGGGGGGAAGAGCAGTTCTTC. Residues: CASSGTRGEEQFF.

The chain is built from TRBV12-3 or TRBV12-4 and TRBJ1-4, with D perhaps matching TRBD1 (6 bases). Trimming removed 6 bases from V and 8 bases from J, with 13 bases in between. This CDR3 comprises 13 residues. Here the CDR3 reads CASRPGVREKLFF. The CDR3 DNA reads as TGTGCCAGCAGACCAGGGGTGCGCGAAAAACTGTTTTTT.

This clonotype was detected only once. V usage is TRBV12-3 or TRBV12-4 and J usage is TRBJ1-1, with no clear D. The V end lost 6 bases, the J end lost 2 bases, and 16 bases lay between the germline ends. The CDR3 consists of 15 residues. CDR3 sequence reads: CASSLLGRSNTEAFF. The CDR3 DNA reads as TGTGCCAGCAGCCTCTTAGGTCGGTCCAACACTGAAGCTTTCTTT.